The TCR beta chain under discussion was sequenced for a study of blood T cells in healthy people across ages. Germline V gene data show CDR1 as SNHLY and CDR2 as FYNNEI. V shed 9 bases and J 4 bases; nucleotides not matched to a gene: 5. The CDR3 spans 12 residues. Sample-barcoded 5' priming and a J-beta primer mix drove a second PCR of roughly 6 to 12 cycles. Every molecule of cDNA carried a tag from a template-switch adaptor with 12 random nucleotides. MiXCR, applied by TCRdb to the 5' RACE reads, yields one record per CDR3 protein. This table holds about 1,400,000 distinct CDR3 sequences, roughly 45% found once. Overall study results and limits: The fall in TCR beta diversity per million T cells was roughly linear with age. Estimated diversity across one million T cells was deemed an underestimate. Any conclusive comparison of naive versus antigen-experienced cells was prevented by using unsorted PBMCs.

This clonotype has only a few counts. Its specificity is not known. The specimen sequenced was blood. The V call is TRBV2, the J call TRBJ1-2, with 7 bases matching TRBD1. The clonotype was recovered from a woman aged 18-30 years in good health. CDR3 amino acids: CARDRAGYGYTF. The CDR3 DNA reads TGTGCCAGAGACAGGGCTGGCTATGGCTACACCTTC.